This T cell receptor (beta chain) was profiled in a study of blood T cell repertoires in COVID-19. Study context: Spain, Italy and the United States supplied samples that represented acute and convalescent COVID-19.

In the study's own analysis: Reference gene primers were amplified, and this amplification served to estimate nucleated cell counts. Repertoires were generated with immunoSEQ multiplex PCR, while TCRdb's copy carries only in-frame clones and drops some. The V and J calls and the clone size are those of that table, but D and trimming were determined from the DNA. The table has 150,000 to 200,000 clones, approximately 90% seen once; the top ten hold 4.4%. The CDR3 length is 14 residues. V lost 6 bases to trimming and J lost 9 bases; unmatched junction nucleotides: 7. Germline assignment: CDR1 SNHLY and CDR2 FYNNEI.

Sequences were obtained from peripheral blood. The chain is built from TRBV2 and TRBJ2-6, with 8 bases matching TRBD1. The sequence came from a human donor in a cohort sampled during active COVID-19. The CDR3 DNA sequence: TGTGCCAGCAGGGACAGGGAACGTCTCAACGTCCTGACTTTC. Translating gives CASRDRERLNVLTF.